This TCR beta chain was found in a study of T cell repertoires in cytomegalovirus infection. Overall study: Epitope selection comprised recently identified HLA-C-restricted CMV epitopes and well-studied HLA-B-restricted CMV epitopes. TCR beta signatures that were public indicated CMV infection and matching HLA type. Study observations and caveats: It was HLA-C-restricted CMV-specific TCR beta clonotypes that dominated the response ex vivo.

CDR1 SGHDT and CDR2 YYEEEE come from the germline V gene. The V end lost 1 base, the J end lost 8 bases, and 22 bases lay between the germline ends. This CDR3 has 17 residues. This clonotype came up a few times. Its matching antigen is unknown. One entry per CDR3 protein, called by TCRdb with MiXCR from the reads. The table lists about 310,000 distinct CDR3 sequences, 25% of them singletons. The V and J genes are TRBV5-6 and TRBJ2-1; no clear D. The input for sequencing was cultured PBMCs, taken from culture after CMV antigen stimulation. The receptor's source is a human donor in good health (CMV status not recorded). Some clones in this sample may be carry-over from other donors' samples. The CDR3 protein is CASSLKRIHLGVDEQFF. DNA of the CDR3: TGTGCCAGCAGCTTGAAGAGGATCCACTTAGGAGTGGATGAGCAGTTCTTC.